A selection of T cell receptor beta chains follows, all from one sample in a study of blood T cell repertoires in COVID-19. Sequencing was performed with immunoSEQ multiplex PCR; in TCRdb, only in-frame clones are kept and a portion is missing. The sample includes over 70,000 clones, around nine tenths of them seen just once. Sequenced sample: peripheral blood. Receptors were obtained from a human donor in a cohort sampled during active COVID-19. The CDR3 runs from the conserved cysteine through the conserved F or W. D genes are given only for firm matches. Not all rows give a size; the values are once, few, many and, for expanded clones, a class.

CDR3nt: TGTGCCAGCAGCTTGGGAGGGAATGGCTACACCTTC
CDR3aa: CASSLGGNGYTF
d_gene: NA
j_gene: TRBJ1-2
abundance: NA
v_gene: TRBV5-5

CDR3nt: TGTGCCAGCAGCCCCCCCCCGGACAGGGGTTTTACAGATACGCAGTATTTT
CDR3aa: CASSPPPDRGFTDTQYF
d_gene: TRBD1
j_gene: TRBJ2-3
abundance: NA
v_gene: TRBV3-1/TRBV3-2

CDR3nt: TGTGCCAGTAGTCTATCGGGGGGGGGCACAGATACGCAGTATTTT
CDR3aa: CASSLSGGGTDTQYF
d_gene: TRBD2
j_gene: TRBJ2-3
abundance: NA
v_gene: TRBV19

CDR3nt: TGTGCCAGCAGTTTTATGAGGGAAGCTTTCTTT
CDR3aa: CASSFMREAFF
d_gene: NA
j_gene: TRBJ1-1
abundance: few
v_gene: TRBV28

CDR3nt: TGTGCCAGCAGTTTACGACAGCCAGGGGGCTACACCTTC
CDR3aa: CASSLRQPGGYTF
d_gene: NA
j_gene: TRBJ1-2
abundance: NA
v_gene: TRBV28

CDR3nt: TGCGCCAGCAGCGCGACAGGGGACAATGAGCAGTTCTTC
CDR3aa: CASSATGDNEQFF
d_gene: TRBD1
j_gene: TRBJ2-1
abundance: few
v_gene: TRBV5-1

CDR3nt: TGTGCCAGCAGCTTAACGCCGAGGGGGCTGACTGAAGCTTTCTTT
CDR3aa: CASSLTPRGLTEAFF
d_gene: TRBD1
j_gene: TRBJ1-1
abundance: NA
v_gene: TRBV7-3

CDR3nt: TGCGCCAGCAGCTTGGGCCGGGGAGGGGAGACCCAGTACTTC
CDR3aa: CASSLGRGGETQYF
d_gene: TRBD2
j_gene: TRBJ2-5
abundance: once
v_gene: TRBV5-1

CDR3nt: TGTGCCAGCAGTGAAGAGGGTAGGGGGCTGAGGTCACCCCTCCACTTT
CDR3aa: CASSEEGRGLRSPLHF
d_gene: TRBD1
j_gene: TRBJ1-6
abundance: NA
v_gene: TRBV2

CDR3nt: TGCGCCAGCAGGAGCCGGGGAATGAACACTGAAGCTTTCTTT
CDR3aa: CASRSRGMNTEAFF
d_gene: NA
j_gene: TRBJ1-1
abundance: NA
v_gene: TRBV5-1

CDR3nt: TGTGCCAGTAGTATACGACAGGACTTAGGGCCCCAGCATTTT
CDR3aa: CASSIRQDLGPQHF
d_gene: NA
j_gene: TRBJ1-5
abundance: NA
v_gene: TRBV19

CDR3nt: TGTGCCAGCAGTCTCACAGGGGACACTGAAGCTTTCTTT
CDR3aa: CASSLTGDTEAFF
d_gene: TRBD1
j_gene: TRBJ1-1
abundance: NA
v_gene: TRBV6-4

CDR3nt: TGTGCCAGCAACCTTATAGCGGGAGGCAACAATGAGCAGTTCTTC
CDR3aa: CASNLIAGGNNEQFF
d_gene: TRBD2
j_gene: TRBJ2-1
abundance: NA
v_gene: TRBV7-8

CDR3nt: TGTGCCAGCAGCCAAAGGTCTAGCGGGGGAACCGGGGAGCTGTTTTTT
CDR3aa: CASSQRSSGGTGELFF
d_gene: TRBD2
j_gene: TRBJ2-2
abundance: NA
v_gene: TRBV14

CDR3nt: TGTGCCAGCAGCCATGCACATACCGCGAACACCGGGGAGCTGTTTTTT
CDR3aa: CASSHAHTANTGELFF
d_gene: NA
j_gene: TRBJ2-2
abundance: medium-sized
v_gene: TRBV14

CDR3nt: TGCAGCGCCAGAGGCGCGGGAGGGTTTGGAGAGACCCAGTACTTC
CDR3aa: CSARGAGGFGETQYF
d_gene: TRBD2
j_gene: TRBJ2-5
abundance: NA
v_gene: TRBV29-1

CDR3nt: TGTGCCAGCAGTTACTCGTTCGGGGGGCGCGGGGACATTCAGTACTTC
CDR3aa: CASSYSFGGRGDIQYF
d_gene: NA
j_gene: TRBJ2-4
abundance: once
v_gene: TRBV6-5

CDR3nt: TGTGCCAGCAGTTACTCGAGAGGGGGACAAGTCAATGAGCAGTTCTTC
CDR3aa: CASSYSRGGQVNEQFF
d_gene: NA
j_gene: TRBJ2-1
abundance: NA
v_gene: TRBV6-5

CDR3nt: TGTGCCAGCAGCTTAACTCTTCGACAGGGCCTCACCACAGATACGCAGTATTTT
CDR3aa: CASSLTLRQGLTTDTQYF
d_gene: TRBD1
j_gene: TRBJ2-3
abundance: NA
v_gene: TRBV7-2

CDR3nt: TGCGCCAGCAGCTTGGGGGCTCGGGGGACCCCAGATACGCAGTATTTT
CDR3aa: CASSLGARGTPDTQYF
d_gene: NA
j_gene: TRBJ2-3
abundance: NA
v_gene: TRBV5-1

CDR3nt: TGTGCCAGCAGTTTATCAGCGGCAGGACAGCCCCAGCATTTT
CDR3aa: CASSLSAAGQPQHF
d_gene: NA
j_gene: TRBJ1-5
abundance: few
v_gene: TRBV28

CDR3nt: TGTGCCACCAGCAGAGATCGGCTACTAACAGATACGCAGTATTTT
CDR3aa: CATSRDRLLTDTQYF
d_gene: NA
j_gene: TRBJ2-3
abundance: NA
v_gene: TRBV15

CDR3nt: TGTGCCAGCAGTCGGAAGGGGAATGAAGCTTTCTTT
CDR3aa: CASSRKGNEAFF
d_gene: NA
j_gene: TRBJ1-1
abundance: NA
v_gene: TRBV28

CDR3nt: TGTGCCAGCAGCGTAAGACAGGGGGCAATCTATGAGCAGTTCTTC
CDR3aa: CASSVRQGAIYEQFF
d_gene: TRBD1
j_gene: TRBJ2-1
abundance: NA
v_gene: TRBV9

CDR3nt: TGTGCCAGCAGCTTAGACGGGGGAGGCGACTATGGCTACACCTTC
CDR3aa: CASSLDGGGDYGYTF
d_gene: NA
j_gene: TRBJ1-2
abundance: once
v_gene: TRBV7-3

CDR3nt: TGTGCCAGCAGGCCAGGGGTAAGAGGCTACAATGAGCAGTTCTTC
CDR3aa: CASRPGVRGYNEQFF
d_gene: NA
j_gene: TRBJ2-1
abundance: NA
v_gene: TRBV11-1

CDR3nt: TGCAGCGTTGAAACCGGACTAGCGGGGGACAATGAGCAGTTCTTC
CDR3aa: CSVETGLAGDNEQFF
d_gene: TRBD2
j_gene: TRBJ2-1
abundance: NA
v_gene: TRBV29-1

CDR3nt: TGTGCCACCAGCAGAGATCCTCAGGGGCGAGCGACCGGGGAGCTGTTTTTT
CDR3aa: CATSRDPQGRATGELFF
d_gene: NA
j_gene: TRBJ2-2
abundance: NA
v_gene: TRBV15

CDR3nt: TGTGCCAGCAGCCCTTGGCTCTGGCGGTCCACAGATACGCAGTATTTT
CDR3aa: CASSPWLWRSTDTQYF
d_gene: NA
j_gene: TRBJ2-3
abundance: NA
v_gene: TRBV11-2

CDR3nt: TGCGCCAGCAGCTCCGGACTTGATGAGCAGTTCTTC
CDR3aa: CASSSGLDEQFF
d_gene: NA
j_gene: TRBJ2-1
abundance: few
v_gene: TRBV5-1

CDR3nt: TGTGCCAGCAGCCTACGGGCTAGCCTTCGCCAAGAGACCCAGTACTTC
CDR3aa: CASSLRASLRQETQYF
d_gene: NA
j_gene: TRBJ2-5
abundance: NA
v_gene: TRBV11-1

CDR3nt: TGTGCCAGCTCGAAAGACTACCGGGTGGGCAACGAGCAGTACTTC
CDR3aa: CASSKDYRVGNEQYF
d_gene: NA
j_gene: TRBJ2-7
abundance: NA
v_gene: TRBV18

CDR3nt: TGTGCCAGCAGCGCACCCCTGGGGGGTATGAACACTGAAGCTTTCTTT
CDR3aa: CASSAPLGGMNTEAFF
d_gene: NA
j_gene: TRBJ1-1
abundance: NA
v_gene: TRBV9

CDR3nt: TGTGCCAGCAGTGAAGGGGGCTTACAGCCCCAGCATTTT
CDR3aa: CASSEGGLQPQHF
d_gene: NA
j_gene: TRBJ1-5
abundance: NA
v_gene: TRBV6-1

CDR3nt: TGTGCCAGCAGCCATGGGCAGGAGGGCGGAAAACTGTTTTTT
CDR3aa: CASSHGQEGGKLFF
d_gene: NA
j_gene: TRBJ1-4
abundance: NA
v_gene: TRBV3-1/TRBV3-2

CDR3nt: TGTGCCAGTAGTTTATCTAGCGGGAGCTCCTACGAGCAGTACTTC
CDR3aa: CASSLSSGSSYEQYF
d_gene: TRBD2
j_gene: TRBJ2-7
abundance: NA
v_gene: TRBV19

CDR3nt: TGCAGCGTGTCCGGAAACTTCAGGGCTTTCTTT
CDR3aa: CSVSGNFRAFF
d_gene: NA
j_gene: TRBJ1-1
abundance: NA
v_gene: TRBV29-1

CDR3nt: TGTGCCAGCACCGCGGGGGACAGGCAGAGTTCACCCCTCCACTTT
CDR3aa: CASTAGDRQSSPLHF
d_gene: TRBD1
j_gene: TRBJ1-6
abundance: NA
v_gene: TRBV5-6

CDR3nt: TGTGCCAGCAGCTTAAGCCCCCCGGGTTTCACAGATACGCAGTATTTT
CDR3aa: CASSLSPPGFTDTQYF
d_gene: NA
j_gene: TRBJ2-3
abundance: once
v_gene: TRBV7-8

CDR3nt: TGTGCCAGCAGCTTAATGGCGGGAGGGCCTTACGAGCAGTACTTC
CDR3aa: CASSLMAGGPYEQYF
d_gene: TRBD2
j_gene: TRBJ2-7
abundance: NA
v_gene: TRBV7-3

CDR3nt: TGTGCCAGTTTTCCCCAGGGGGCGCGGACAGATACGCAGTATTTT
CDR3aa: CASFPQGARTDTQYF
d_gene: TRBD1
j_gene: TRBJ2-3
abundance: NA
v_gene: TRBV28

CDR3nt: TGTGCCAGCAGCCGAACCGGGACTAGGGGGGAGAAGTACTTC
CDR3aa: CASSRTGTRGEKYF
d_gene: TRBD2
j_gene: TRBJ2-5
abundance: NA
v_gene: TRBV5-4

CDR3nt: TGTGCCAGCAGCCCGTACTGGGACAGCTCCTACGAGCAGTACTTC
CDR3aa: CASSPYWDSSYEQYF
d_gene: TRBD1
j_gene: TRBJ2-7
abundance: NA
v_gene: TRBV11-3